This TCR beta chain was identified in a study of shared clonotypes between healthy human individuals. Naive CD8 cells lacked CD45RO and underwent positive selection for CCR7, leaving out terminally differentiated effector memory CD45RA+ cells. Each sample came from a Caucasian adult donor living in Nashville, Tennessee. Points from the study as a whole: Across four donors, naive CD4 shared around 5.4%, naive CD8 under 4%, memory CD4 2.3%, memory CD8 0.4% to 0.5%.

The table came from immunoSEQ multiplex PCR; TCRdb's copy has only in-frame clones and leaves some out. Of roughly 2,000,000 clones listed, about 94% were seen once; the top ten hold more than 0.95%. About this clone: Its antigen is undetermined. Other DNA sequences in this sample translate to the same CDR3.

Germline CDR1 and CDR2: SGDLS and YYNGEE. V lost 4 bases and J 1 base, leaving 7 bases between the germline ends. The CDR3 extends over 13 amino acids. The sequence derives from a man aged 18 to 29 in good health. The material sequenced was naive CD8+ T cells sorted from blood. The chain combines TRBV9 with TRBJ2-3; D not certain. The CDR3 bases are TGTGCCAGCAGCTTAACAGGCACAGATACGCAGTATTTT. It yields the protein CASSLTGTDTQYF. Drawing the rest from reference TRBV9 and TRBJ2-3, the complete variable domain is DSGVTQTPKHLITATGQRVTLRCSPRSGDLSVYWYQQSLDQGLQFLIQYYNGEERAKGNILERFSAQQFPDLHSELNLSSLELGDSALYFCASSLTGTDTQYFGPGTRLTVL.